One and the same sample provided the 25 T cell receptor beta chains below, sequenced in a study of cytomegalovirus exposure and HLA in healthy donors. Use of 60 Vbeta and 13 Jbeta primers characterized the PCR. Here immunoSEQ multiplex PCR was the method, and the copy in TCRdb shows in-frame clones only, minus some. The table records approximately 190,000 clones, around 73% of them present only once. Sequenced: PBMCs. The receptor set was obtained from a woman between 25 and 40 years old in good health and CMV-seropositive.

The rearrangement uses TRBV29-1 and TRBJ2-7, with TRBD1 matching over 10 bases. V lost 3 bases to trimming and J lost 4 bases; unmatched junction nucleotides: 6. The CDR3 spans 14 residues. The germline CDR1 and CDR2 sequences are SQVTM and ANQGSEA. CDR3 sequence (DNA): TGCAGCGTTGACGCGACAGGGGGCCTTTACGAGCAGTACTTC. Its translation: CSVDATGGLYEQYF.

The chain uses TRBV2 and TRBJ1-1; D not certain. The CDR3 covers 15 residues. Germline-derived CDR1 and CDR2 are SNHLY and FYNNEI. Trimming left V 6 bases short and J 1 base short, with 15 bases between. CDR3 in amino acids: CASSPTGHPNTEAFF. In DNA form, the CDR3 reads TGTGCCAGCAGCCCTACGGGTCACCCGAACACTGAAGCTTTCTTT. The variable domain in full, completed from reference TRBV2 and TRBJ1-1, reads EPEVTQTPSHQVTQMGQEVILRCVPISNHLYFYWYRQILGQKVEFLVSFYNNEISEKSEIFDDQFSVERPDGSNFTLKIRSTKLEDSAMYFCASSPTGHPNTEAFFGQGTRLTVV.

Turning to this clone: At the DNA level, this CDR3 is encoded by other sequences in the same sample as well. The CDR3: CASSRGLAGEETQYF. DNA for the CDR3: TGTGCCAGCTCACGAGGACTAGCGGGAGAGGAGACCCAGTACTTC. The chain recombines TRBV18 with TRBJ2-5; 13 bases fit TRBD2. CDR1 is KGHSH and CDR2 is LQKENI in the germline V gene. V trimming: 4 bases; J trimming: 5 bases; junction bases outside the gene matches: 4. The CDR3 consists of 15 residues.

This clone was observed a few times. This CDR3 reads CASSLGGGYTEAFF. As DNA, the CDR3 is TGTGCCAGCAGTTTAGGGGGGGGATACACTGAAGCTTTCTTT. V and J are TRBV27 and TRBJ1-1, with D possibly TRBD1 on 5 matching bases. The germline V gene encodes CDR1 MNHEY and CDR2 SMNVEV (reference sequence). CDR3 length equals 14 residues. V shed 2 bases and J shed 3 bases, with 10 bases lying between them.

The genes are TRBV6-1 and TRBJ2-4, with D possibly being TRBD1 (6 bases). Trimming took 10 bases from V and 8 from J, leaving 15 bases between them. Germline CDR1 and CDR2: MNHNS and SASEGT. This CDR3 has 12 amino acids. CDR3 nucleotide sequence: TGTGCCACTGGACAGTCGGCGGACATTCAGTACTTC. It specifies CATGQSADIQYF.

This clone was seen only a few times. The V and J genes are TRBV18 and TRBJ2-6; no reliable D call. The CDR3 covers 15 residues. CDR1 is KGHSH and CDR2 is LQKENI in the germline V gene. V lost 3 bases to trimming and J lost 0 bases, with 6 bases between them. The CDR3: CASSPIASGANVLTF. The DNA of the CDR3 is TGTGCCAGCTCACCCATAGCCTCTGGGGCCAACGTCCTGACTTTC.

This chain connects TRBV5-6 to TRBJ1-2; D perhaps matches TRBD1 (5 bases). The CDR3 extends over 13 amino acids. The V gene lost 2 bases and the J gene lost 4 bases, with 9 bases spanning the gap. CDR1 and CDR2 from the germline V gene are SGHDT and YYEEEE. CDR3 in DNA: TGTGCCAGCAGCTTTCGGGGGGGCTATGGCTACACCTTC. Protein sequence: CASSFRGGYGYTF.

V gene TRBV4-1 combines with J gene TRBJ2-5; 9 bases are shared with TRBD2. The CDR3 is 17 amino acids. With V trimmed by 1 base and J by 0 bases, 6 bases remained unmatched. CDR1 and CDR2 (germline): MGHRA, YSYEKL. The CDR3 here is CASSQGGSGGNQETQYF. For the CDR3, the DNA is TGCGCCAGCAGCCAAGGGGGGAGCGGGGGGAACCAAGAGACCCAGTACTTC.

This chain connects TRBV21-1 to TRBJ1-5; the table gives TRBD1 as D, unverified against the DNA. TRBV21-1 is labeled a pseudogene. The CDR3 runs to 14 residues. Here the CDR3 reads CANHARFSNQPQHF. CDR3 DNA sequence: TGTGCCAACCATGCCAGGTTCAGCAATCAGCCCCAGCATTTT.

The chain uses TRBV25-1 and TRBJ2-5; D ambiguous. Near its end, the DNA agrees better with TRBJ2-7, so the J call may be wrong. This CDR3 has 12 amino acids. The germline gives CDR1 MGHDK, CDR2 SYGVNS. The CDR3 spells CASSLNSYEQYF. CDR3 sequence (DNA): TGTGCCAGCAGTCTAAACAGCTACGAGCAGTACTTC.

CDR3: CASSVRQGEAFF. In nucleotides, the CDR3 is TGTGCCAGCAGCGTCAGACAGGGTGAAGCTTTCTTT. The V call is TRBV7-8, the J call TRBJ1-1; 7 bases map to TRBD1. CDR3 length equals 12 residues. The germline CDR1 and CDR2 sequences are SGHVS and FQNEAQ. With 5 bases clipped from V and 7 bases from J, the junction kept 4 bases outside the gene matches.

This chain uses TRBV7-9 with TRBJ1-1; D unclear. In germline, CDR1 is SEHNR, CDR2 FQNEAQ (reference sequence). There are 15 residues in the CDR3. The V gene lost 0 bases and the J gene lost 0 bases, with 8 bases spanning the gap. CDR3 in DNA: TGTGCCAGCAGCTTAGCGGGTCGGGTGAACACTGAAGCTTTCTTT. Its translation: CASSLAGRVNTEAFF.

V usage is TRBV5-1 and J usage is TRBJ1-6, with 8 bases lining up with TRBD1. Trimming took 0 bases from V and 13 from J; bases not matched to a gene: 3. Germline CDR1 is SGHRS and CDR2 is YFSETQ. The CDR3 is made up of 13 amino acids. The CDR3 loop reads CASSLVGDRPLHF. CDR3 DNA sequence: TGCGCCAGCAGCTTGGTGGGGGACAGGCCCCTCCACTTT.

The CDR3 DNA is TGTGCCAGCAGCATTAGCGGGAGAGCATACAATGAGCAGTTCTTC. Translated: CASSISGRAYNEQFF. The V call is TRBV7-3, the J call TRBJ2-1, with 9 bases lining up with TRBD2. The CDR3 runs to 15 residues. The V gene end was trimmed by 5 bases and the J gene end by 4 bases; junction bases not matched to a gene: 6. Germline CDR1 is SGHTA and CDR2 is FQGTGA.

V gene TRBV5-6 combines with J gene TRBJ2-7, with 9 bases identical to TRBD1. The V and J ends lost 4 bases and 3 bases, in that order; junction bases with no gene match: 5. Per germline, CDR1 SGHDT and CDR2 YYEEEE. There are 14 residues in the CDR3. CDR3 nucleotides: TGTGCCAGCAGCATTGGACAGGGGAGCTACGAGCAGTACTTC. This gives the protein CASSIGQGSYEQYF.

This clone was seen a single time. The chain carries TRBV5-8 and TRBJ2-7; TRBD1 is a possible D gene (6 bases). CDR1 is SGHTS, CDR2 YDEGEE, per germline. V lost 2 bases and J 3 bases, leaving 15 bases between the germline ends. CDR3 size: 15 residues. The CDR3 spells CASSFQLTGYYEQYF. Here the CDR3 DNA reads TGTGCCAGCAGCTTCCAATTGACAGGTTACTACGAGCAGTACTTC. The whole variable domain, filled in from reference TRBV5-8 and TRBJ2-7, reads EAGVTQSPTHLIKTRGQQATLRCSPISGHTSVYWYQQALGLGLQFLLWYDEGEERNRGNFPPRFSGRQFPNYSSELNVNALELEDSALYLCASSFQLTGYYEQYFGPGTRLTVT.

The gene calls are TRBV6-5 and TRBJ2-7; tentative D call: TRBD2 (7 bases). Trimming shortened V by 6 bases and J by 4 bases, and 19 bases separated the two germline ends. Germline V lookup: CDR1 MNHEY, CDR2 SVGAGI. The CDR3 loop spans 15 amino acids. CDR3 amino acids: CASSRTWGGEYEQYF. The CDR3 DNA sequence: TGTGCCAGCAGCCGTACTTGGGGGGGCGAGTACGAGCAGTACTTC.

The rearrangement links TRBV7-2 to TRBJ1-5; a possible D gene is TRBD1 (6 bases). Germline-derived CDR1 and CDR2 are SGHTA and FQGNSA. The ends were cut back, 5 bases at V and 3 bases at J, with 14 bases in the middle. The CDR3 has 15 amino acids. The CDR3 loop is CASSPQGLINQPQHF. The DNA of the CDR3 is TGTGCCAGCAGCCCGCAGGGGCTCATCAATCAGCCCCAGCATTTT.

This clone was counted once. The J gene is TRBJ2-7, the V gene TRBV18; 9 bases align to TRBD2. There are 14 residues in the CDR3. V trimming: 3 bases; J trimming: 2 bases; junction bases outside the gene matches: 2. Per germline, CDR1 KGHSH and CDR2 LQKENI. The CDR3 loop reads CASSPQRGAYEQYF. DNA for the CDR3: TGTGCCAGCTCACCTCAGCGGGGGGCCTACGAGCAGTACTTC.

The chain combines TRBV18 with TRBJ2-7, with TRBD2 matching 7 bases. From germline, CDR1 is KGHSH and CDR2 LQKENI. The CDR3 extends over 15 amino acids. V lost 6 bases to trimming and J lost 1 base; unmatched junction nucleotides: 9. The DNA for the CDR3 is TGTGCCAGCTCTCCCGCGGGGGTATGGTCCTACGAGCAGTACTTC. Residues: CASSPAGVWSYEQYF.

The CDR3 sequence is CAWSLGGQGLAYEQYF. The DNA for the CDR3 is TGTGCCTGGAGTCTAGGGGGTCAGGGCCTGGCCTACGAGCAGTACTTC. The rearrangement links TRBV30 to TRBJ2-7; D may be TRBD1 (6 bases). This CDR3 is 16 amino acids long. Germline V gene data show CDR1 as GTSNPN and CDR2 as SVGIG (reference sequence). V lost 2 bases and J lost 2, with 19 bases in between.

This chain's CDR3 is CASSPMGLAGNEQFF. The DNA for the CDR3 is TGTGCCAGCAGCCCCATGGGCCTAGCGGGTAATGAGCAGTTCTTC. This chain uses TRBV7-9 with TRBJ2-1, with TRBD2 matching over 8 bases. The CDR3 has 15 residues. The junction had 10 bases not matched to a gene; V was cut back by 5 bases and J by 7 bases. Germline lookup yields CDR1 SEHNR and CDR2 FQNEAQ (reference sequence).

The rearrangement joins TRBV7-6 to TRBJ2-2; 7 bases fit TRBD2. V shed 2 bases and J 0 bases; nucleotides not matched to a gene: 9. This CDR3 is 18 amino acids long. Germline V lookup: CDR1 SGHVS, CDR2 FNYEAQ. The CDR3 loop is CASSLNQGGATNTGELFF. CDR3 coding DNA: TGTGCCAGCAGCTTAAACCAGGGAGGGGCGACGAACACCGGGGAGCTGTTTTTT.

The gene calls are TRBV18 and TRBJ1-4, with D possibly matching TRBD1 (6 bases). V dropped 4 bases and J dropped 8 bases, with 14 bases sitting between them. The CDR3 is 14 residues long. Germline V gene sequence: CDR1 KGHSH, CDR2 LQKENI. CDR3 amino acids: CASSQAGTQEKLFF. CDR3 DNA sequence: TGTGCCAGCTCACAAGCCGGGACACAAGAAAAACTGTTTTTT.

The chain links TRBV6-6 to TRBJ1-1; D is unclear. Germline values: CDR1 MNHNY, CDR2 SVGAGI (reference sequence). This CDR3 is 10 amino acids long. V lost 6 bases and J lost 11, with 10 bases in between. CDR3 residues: CASSLRWAFF. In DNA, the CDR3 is TGTGCCAGCAGCCTTCGGTGGGCTTTCTTT.